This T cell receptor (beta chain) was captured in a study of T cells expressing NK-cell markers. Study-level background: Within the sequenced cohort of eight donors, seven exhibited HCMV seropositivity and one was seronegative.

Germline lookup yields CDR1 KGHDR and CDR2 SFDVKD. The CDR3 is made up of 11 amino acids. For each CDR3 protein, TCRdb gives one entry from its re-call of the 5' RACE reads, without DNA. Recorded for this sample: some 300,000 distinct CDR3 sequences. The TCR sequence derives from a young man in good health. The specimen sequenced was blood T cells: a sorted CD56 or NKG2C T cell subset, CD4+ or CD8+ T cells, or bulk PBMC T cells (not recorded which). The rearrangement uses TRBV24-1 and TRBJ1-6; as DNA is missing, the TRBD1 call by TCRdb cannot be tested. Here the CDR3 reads CATTGTSPLHF.